This paragraph covers one T cell receptor beta chain sequence. Its target is unknown. Cyclophosphamide on days +3 and +4 followed busulfan-fludarabine conditioning and a marrow graft. V dropped 7 bases and J dropped 4 bases, with 18 bases sitting between them. The germline V gene encodes CDR1 LNHNV and CDR2 YYDKDF (reference sequence). This CDR3 is built from 15 residues. TCRdb keeps only in-frame clones here, not all; method: immunoSEQ multiplex PCR. The sample includes 30,000 to 45,000 clones, roughly 78% seen only once; the top ten take 7.5% to 10%. These data originate in a study of T cells after posttransplantation cyclophosphamide. Study findings and constraints: Skin or GI-infiltrating T cells shared few TRB sequences with blood. Donor-recipient repertoire similarity was low at 1-2 months, rising over year one. After PTCy, TRB diversity resembled that of CNI/methotrexate controls.

The sample in question was CD4+ T cells sorted from blood, obtained 1,800 to 2,000 days after a stem cell transplant with posttransplant cyclophosphamide. This clonotype was sampled from a female patient in her thirties or forties who received an allogeneic stem cell transplant from a related donor, was CMV-positive, and had no GVHD. The graft donor may account for some of the T cells. The J gene is TRBJ2-3, the V gene TRBV15; D perhaps matches TRBD2 (7 bases). The CDR3 loop is CATTGRGLHSDTQYF. CDR3 in DNA: TGTGCCACCACCGGGCGGGGGCTTCACTCAGATACGCAGTATTTT.